Below are 8 T cell receptor beta chains sequenced from a single sample in a study of T-cell memory formation after mild COVID-19. Via MiXCR, TCRdb re-called the 5' RACE reads, giving one row per CDR3 protein. Of about 610,000 distinct CDR3 sequences in the sample, 15% to 20% were seen once. The specimen sequenced was PBMCs or a T cell subset sorted from them (not recorded which). These receptors originate from an adult woman who had mild COVID-19 (a few samples of this study predate the infection). Cell type and time point are not known.

The chain has TRBV5-1 and TRBJ2-1; D possibly corresponds to TRBD2 (5 bases). There are 14 residues in the CDR3. CDR1 and CDR2 (germline): SGHRS, YFSETQ. V dropped 4 bases and J dropped 7 bases, with 15 bases sitting between them. The CDR3 coding sequence is TGCGCCAGCAGCCTCCTAACTAGTTTGAATGAGCAGTTCTTC. It yields the protein CASSLLTSLNEQFF.

This clonotype was counted between two and nine times. The chain employs TRBV29-1 and TRBJ2-2; no definite D call. CDR1 is SQVTM, CDR2 ANQGSEA, per germline. The CDR3 covers 12 residues. V lost 4 bases and J 5 bases, leaving 8 bases between the germline ends. DNA for the CDR3: TGCAGCGTTGTACGGTGGACCGGGGAGCTGTTTTTT. Translated, it gives CSVVRWTGELFF.

The V call is TRBV19, the J call TRBJ1-5; D ambiguous. Germline V gene data show CDR1 as LNHDA and CDR2 as SQIVND (reference sequence). The CDR3 covers 17 residues. The ends were cut back, 0 bases at V and 6 bases at J, with 18 bases in the middle. The CDR3 region is CASSIDPRDLTGQPQHF. The CDR3 region has the DNA TGTGCCAGTAGTATAGATCCCCGGGATCTAACGGGTCAGCCCCAGCATTTT.

In its sample, this clonotype was seen a few times. V is TRBV7-2 and J is TRBJ2-1; D possibly corresponds to TRBD2 (5 bases). V was shortened by 3 bases and J by 4 bases, with 10 bases between the two germline ends. The CDR3 has 14 amino acids. Germline values: CDR1 SGHTA, CDR2 FQGNSA. The CDR3 nucleotides read TGTGCCAGCAGCTTTCTCCCGGGGTACAATGAGCAGTTCTTC. The encoded protein is CASSFLPGYNEQFF.

The rearrangement uses TRBV20-1 and TRBJ2-5, with 7 bases matching TRBD1. Germline values: CDR1 DFQATT, CDR2 SNEGSKA (reference sequence). The CDR3 consists of 11 residues. V shed 6 bases, J shed 5 bases, and the junction held 3 bases outside the gene matches. The CDR3 loop is CSAPRGETQYF. Written as DNA, the CDR3 is TGCAGTGCACCCAGGGGGGAGACCCAGTACTTC.

This clonotype appeared a few times. A much larger clone is a single base away; this may be a read error. The rearrangement uses TRBV3-1 and TRBJ1-2; a weak D match, TRBD1 (5 bases). This CDR3 is 13 amino acids long. Germline CDR1 and CDR2: LGHDT and YNNKEL (reference sequence). V dropped 3 bases and J dropped 5 bases, with 10 bases sitting between them. The CDR3 spells CASSQDTGYGYTF. The CDR3 DNA reads as TGTGCCAGCAGCCAGGACACGGGGTATGGCTACACCTTC.

The chain links TRBV20-1 to TRBJ1-2; unclear D gene. Germline V gives CDR1 DFQATT, CDR2 SNEGSKA (reference sequence). The CDR3 covers 16 residues. Between the trimmed V and J ends, which lost 1 base and 1 base, there was a span of 16 bases. This CDR3 is CSARGIVEGFNYGYTF. CDR3 in DNA: TGCAGTGCTAGAGGTATCGTCGAGGGTTTTAACTATGGCTACACCTTC.

The chain combines TRBV4-1 with TRBJ1-1; D ambiguous. Germline V CDR1 and CDR2: MGHRA, YSYEKL. Between the trimmed V and J ends, which lost 0 bases and 0 bases, there was a span of 5 bases. The CDR3 loop spans 14 amino acids. CDR3 sequence: CASSQEGLNTEAFF. Written as DNA, the CDR3 is TGCGCCAGCAGCCAAGAGGGGTTGAACACTGAAGCTTTCTTT.